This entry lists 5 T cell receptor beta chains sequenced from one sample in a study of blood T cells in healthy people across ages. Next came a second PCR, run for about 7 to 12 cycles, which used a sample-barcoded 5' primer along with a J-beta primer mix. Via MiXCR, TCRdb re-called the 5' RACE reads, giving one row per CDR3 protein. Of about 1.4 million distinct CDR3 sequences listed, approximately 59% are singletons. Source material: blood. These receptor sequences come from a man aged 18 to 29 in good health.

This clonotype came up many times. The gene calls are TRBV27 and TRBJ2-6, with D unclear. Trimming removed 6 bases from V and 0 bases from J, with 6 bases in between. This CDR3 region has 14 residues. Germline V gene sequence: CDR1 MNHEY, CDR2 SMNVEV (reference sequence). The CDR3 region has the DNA TGTGCCAGCAGCCCCCTCTCTGGGGCCAACGTCCTGACTTTC. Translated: CASSPLSGANVLTF.

CDR3 region: CSASPTGGPSNTGELFF. CDR3 in DNA: TGCAGTGCTAGCCCAACAGGGGGACCCTCGAACACCGGGGAGCTGTTTTTT. The chain recombines TRBV20-1 with TRBJ2-2; TRBD1 aligns across 8 bases. CDR1 and CDR2 from the germline V gene are DFQATT and SNEGSKA (reference sequence). J gave up 0 bases and V 3 bases, and 9 bases lay outside the gene matches. This CDR3 is built from 17 residues.

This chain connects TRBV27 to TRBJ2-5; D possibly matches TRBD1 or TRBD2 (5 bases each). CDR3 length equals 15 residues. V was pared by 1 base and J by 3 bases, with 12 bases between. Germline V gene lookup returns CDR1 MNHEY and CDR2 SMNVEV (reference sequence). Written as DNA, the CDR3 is TGTGCCAGCAGTTTATGGGCTGGGGACGAAGAGACCCAGTACTTC. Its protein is CASSLWAGDEETQYF.

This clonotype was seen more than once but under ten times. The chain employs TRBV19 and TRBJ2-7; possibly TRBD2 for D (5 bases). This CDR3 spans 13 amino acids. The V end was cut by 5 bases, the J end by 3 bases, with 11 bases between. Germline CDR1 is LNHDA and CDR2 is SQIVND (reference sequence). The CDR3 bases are TGTGCCAGTAGTTCTGGACTGGACTACGAGCAGTACTTC. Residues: CASSSGLDYEQYF.

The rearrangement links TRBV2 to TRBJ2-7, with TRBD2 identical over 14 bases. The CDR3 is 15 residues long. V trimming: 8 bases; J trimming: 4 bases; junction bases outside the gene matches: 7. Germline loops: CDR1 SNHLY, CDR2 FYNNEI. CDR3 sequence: CASDPRTSGGYEQYF. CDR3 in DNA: TGTGCCAGCGACCCCAGGACTAGCGGGGGGTACGAGCAGTACTTC.